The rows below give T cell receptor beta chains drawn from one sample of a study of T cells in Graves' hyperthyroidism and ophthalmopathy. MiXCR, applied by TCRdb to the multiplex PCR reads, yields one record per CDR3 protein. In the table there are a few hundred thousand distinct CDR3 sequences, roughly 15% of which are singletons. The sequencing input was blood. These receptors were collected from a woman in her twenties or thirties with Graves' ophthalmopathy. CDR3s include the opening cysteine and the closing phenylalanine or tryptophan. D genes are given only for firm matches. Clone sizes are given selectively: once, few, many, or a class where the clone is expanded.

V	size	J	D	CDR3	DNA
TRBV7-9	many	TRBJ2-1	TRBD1	CASSYKRTGSYNEQFF	TGTGCCAGCAGCTACAAACGGACAGGGTCGTACAATGAGCAGTTCTTC
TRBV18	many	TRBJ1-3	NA	CASFTGNSGNTIYF	TGTGCCAGCTTTACCGGGAACTCTGGAAACACCATATATTTT
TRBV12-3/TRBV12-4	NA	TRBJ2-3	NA	CASTLGRLDTQYF	TGTGCCAGCACCCTTGGTCGGTTAGATACGCAGTATTTT
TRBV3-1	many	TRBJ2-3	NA	CASSQDIAHIHTDTQYF	TGTGCCAGCAGCCAAGATATAGCGCACATTCACACAGATACGCAGTATTTT
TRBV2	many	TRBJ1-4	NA	CASSEELGLVEKLFF	TGTGCCAGCAGTGAAGAGTTGGGGCTGGTGGAAAAACTGTTTTTT
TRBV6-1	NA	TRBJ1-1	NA	CASKPIDEIGAFF	TGTGCCAGCAAACCAATAGATGAGATTGGAGCTTTCTTT
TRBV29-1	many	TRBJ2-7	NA	CSGGQGRDYEQYF	TGCAGCGGGGGACAAGGGCGGGACTACGAGCAGTACTTC
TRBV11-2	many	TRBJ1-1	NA	CASSLDFTGSQRDTEAFF	TGTGCCAGCAGCTTAGATTTCACAGGGAGTCAGAGAGACACTGAAGCTTTCTTT
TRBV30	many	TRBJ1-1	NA	CAWSAGHGNTEAFF	TGTGCCTGGAGTGCCGGGCACGGGAACACTGAAGCTTTCTTT
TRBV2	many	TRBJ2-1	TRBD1	CASAYDRDKSYNEQFF	TGTGCCAGCGCCTACGACAGGGACAAATCCTACAATGAGCAGTTCTTC
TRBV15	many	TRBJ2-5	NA	CATSRDSETQYF	TGTGCCACCAGCAGAGATTCGGAGACCCAGTACTTC
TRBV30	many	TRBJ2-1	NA	CAWSLQVFYNEQFF	TGTGCCTGGAGTCTTCAGGTTTTCTACAATGAGCAGTTCTTC
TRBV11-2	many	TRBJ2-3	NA	CASSFYHFTDTQYF	TGTGCCAGCAGCTTTTATCACTTCACAGATACGCAGTATTTT
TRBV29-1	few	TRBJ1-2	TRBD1	CSVESDRAPYGYTF	TGCAGCGTTGAATCTGACAGGGCCCCCTATGGCTACACCTTC
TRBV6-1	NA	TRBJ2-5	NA	CASTGVFETQYF	TGTGCCAGCACAGGGGTCTTCGAGACCCAGTACTTC
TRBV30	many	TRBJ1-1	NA	CAWSVDSKNTEAFF	TGTGCCTGGAGTGTGGACAGCAAGAACACTGAAGCTTTCTTT
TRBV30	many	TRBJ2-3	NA	CAWRGGRDTQYF	TGTGCCTGGAGAGGGGGGCGGGATACGCAGTATTTT
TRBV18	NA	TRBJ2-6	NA	CASSPQGGSGANVLTF	TGTGCCAGCTCACCTCAAGGGGGCTCTGGGGCCAACGTCCTGACTTTC
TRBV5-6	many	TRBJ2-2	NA	CASSWTNTGELFF	TGTGCCAGCAGCTGGACGAACACCGGGGAGCTGTTTTTT
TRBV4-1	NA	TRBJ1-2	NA	CASSQDSGGSYGYTF	TGCGCCAGCAGCCAAGATTCGGGGGGATCCTATGGCTACACCTTC
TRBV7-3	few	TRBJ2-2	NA	CASSFKSNTGELFF	TGTGCCAGCAGCTTCAAATCCAACACCGGGGAGCTGTTTTTT
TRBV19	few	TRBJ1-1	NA	CATTTEGGWTEAFF	TGTGCCACCACAACGGAGGGGGGGTGGACTGAAGCTTTCTTT
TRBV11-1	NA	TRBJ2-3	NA	CASSPRGADTQYF	TGTGCCAGCAGCCCCAGGGGTGCGGATACGCAGTATTTT
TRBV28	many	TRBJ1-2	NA	CASSFDSGVGYGYTF	TGTGCCAGCAGTTTCGATTCTGGGGTCGGCTATGGCTACACCTTC
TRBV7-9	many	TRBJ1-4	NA	CASSLNIRNEKLFF	TGTGCCAGCAGCTTAAATATCCGGAATGAAAAACTGTTTTTT
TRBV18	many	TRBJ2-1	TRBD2	CASSAGTSGLQEQFF	TGTGCCAGCTCGGCCGGGACTAGCGGCCTTCAGGAGCAGTTCTTC